These 31 T cell receptor beta chains came from one sample sequenced in a study of Ad26.COV2.S vaccination and SARS-CoV-2 variants. Treatment: some 20 received Ad26.COV2.S at low or high dose, single or two shots; roughly five received placebo; per-sample allocation not given. The investigators took samples on day 63 after the first vaccine or placebo injection. Only in-frame clones appear in the TCRdb table, and some are missing; sequencing was by immunoSEQ multiplex PCR. The table shows fewer than 500,000 clones, with less than 95% occurring only once. The input for sequencing was peripheral blood, taken in a trial of Ad26.COV2.S vaccine versus placebo. The receptor source for this set is a person between 18 and 59 years old who received the Ad26.COV2.S COVID-19 vaccine or a placebo.

The chain employs TRBV13 and TRBJ1-5; possibly TRBD1 for D (5 bases). The CDR3 covers 14 residues. V was trimmed by 6 bases and J by 6 bases, leaving 15 bases between them. CDR1 and CDR2 from the germline V gene are PRHDT and FYEKMQ (reference sequence). The DNA for the CDR3 is TGTGCCAGCAGTATAGGGAAGGGACGTCAGCCCCAGCATTTT. Residues: CASSIGKGRQPQHF.

This clone was observed once. This rearrangement joins TRBV2 to TRBJ2-7; D call uncertain. The CDR3 runs 13 residues. Germline values: CDR1 SNHLY, CDR2 FYNNEI. V was shortened by 6 bases and J by 3 bases, with 12 bases between the two germline ends. In DNA, the CDR3 is TGTGCCAGCAGCGAGACCCTGTTCTACGAGCAGTACTTC. It is translated as CASSETLFYEQYF.

The rearrangement joins TRBV7-6 to TRBJ2-7; 7 bases fit TRBD2. Germline CDR1 SGHVS, CDR2 FNYEAQ. Germline trimming cut 5 bases from V and 2 bases from J; bases unmatched to any gene: 6. The CDR3 totals 14 residues. In DNA, the CDR3 is TGTGCCAGCAGCCCGAGACTAGCAGCCTACGAGCAGTACTTC. Its translation is CASSPRLAAYEQYF. The full variable domain, its missing parts supplied by reference TRBV7-6 and TRBJ2-7, is GAGVSQSPRYKVTKRGQDVALRCDPISGHVSLYWYRQALGQGPEFLTYFNYEAQQDKSGLPNDRFSAERPEGSISTLTIQRTEQRDSAMYRCASSPRLAAYEQYFGPGTRLTVT.

The chain employs TRBV7-8 and TRBJ1-2; a possible D gene is TRBD1 (5 bases). V lost 4 bases and J lost 2, with 14 bases in between. The length of the CDR3 is 15 residues. In germline, CDR1 is SGHVS, CDR2 FQNEAQ. Written as DNA, the CDR3 is TGTGCCAGCAGCTCCAGCCGGGACTCCAACTATGGCTACACCTTC. It yields the protein CASSSSRDSNYGYTF.

The sample holds one count of this clone. V usage is TRBV29-1 and J usage is TRBJ2-7, with TRBD1 identical over 10 bases. Germline CDR1 and CDR2: SQVTM and ANQGSEA. J gave up 3 bases and V 7 bases, and 6 bases lay outside the gene matches. The CDR3 covers 13 residues. The CDR3: CSALGQGFYEQYF. As DNA, the CDR3 is TGCAGCGCATTGGGACAGGGGTTCTACGAGCAGTACTTC.

J is TRBJ2-7 and V is TRBV10-3; TRBD1 matches 8 bases. V was pared by 2 bases and J by 2 bases, with 2 bases of the junction left unmatched. Germline CDR1 ENHRY, CDR2 SYGVKD. The CDR3 contains 14 residues. The CDR3 coding sequence is TGTGCCATCAGTGAGGCACAGGGGGCCTACGAGCAGTACTTC. It translates to CAISEAQGAYEQYF.

V and J are TRBV28 and TRBJ2-4; no clear D gene. Per the germline V gene, CDR1 is MDHEN and CDR2 is SYDVKM. V lost 3 bases, J lost 4 bases, and 7 bases lay in between. The CDR3 is made up of 13 amino acids. CDR3 in amino acids: CASSLPHKNIQYF. Here the CDR3 DNA reads TGTGCCAGCAGTTTGCCCCATAAAAACATTCAGTACTTC.

V gene TRBV30 combines with J gene TRBJ1-1; the D is unclear. With 3 bases removed from V and 1 base from J, the gap between germline ends came to 9 bases. Germline lookup yields CDR1 GTSNPN and CDR2 SVGIG (reference sequence). CDR3 length: 13 residues. CDR3 DNA: TGTGCCTGGAGGGAGCCCCCGAACACTGAAGCTTTCTTT. Translated: CAWREPPNTEAFF.

This clone was counted a single time. The V gene is TRBV9, the J gene TRBJ1-1, with a weak D call TRBD1 (6 bases). Germline loops: CDR1 SGDLS, CDR2 YYNGEE. The CDR3 runs 15 residues. V gave up 1 base and J gave up 3 bases, with 13 bases separating them. The CDR3 loop reads CASSVLQGRDTEAFF. Written as DNA, the CDR3 is TGTGCCAGCAGCGTATTACAGGGAAGGGACACTGAAGCTTTCTTT.

V usage is TRBV7-9 and J usage is TRBJ1-6; D may be TRBD1 (6 bases). V lost 7 bases to trimming and J lost 9 bases, with 13 bases between them. This CDR3 has 13 residues. Per the germline V gene, CDR1 is SEHNR and CDR2 is FQNEAQ (reference sequence). The CDR3 is CASKRTVGSPLHF. In nucleotides, the CDR3 is TGTGCCAGCAAACGGACAGTAGGTTCACCCCTCCACTTT.

This chain joins TRBV25-1 and TRBJ2-1; 9 bases align to TRBD2. CDR3 length: 14 amino acids. V shed 8 bases, J shed 3 bases, and the junction held 5 bases outside the gene matches. CDR1 is MGHDK and CDR2 is SYGVNS in the germline V gene. CDR3 in amino acids: CASGIAGVYNEQFF. The CDR3 bases are TGTGCCAGCGGAATAGCGGGAGTCTACAATGAGCAGTTCTTC.

The rearrangement joins TRBV7-3 to TRBJ2-6; possibly TRBD2 for D (6 bases). CDR1 is SGHTA and CDR2 is FQGTGA in the germline V gene. The CDR3 loop spans 18 amino acids. V lost 2 bases and J 0 bases, leaving 14 bases between the germline ends. The CDR3 protein is CASSLEAGARSGANVLTF. The CDR3 DNA follows: TGTGCCAGCAGCTTAGAAGCGGGCGCCCGCTCTGGGGCCAACGTCCTGACTTTC.

The chain joins TRBV9 to TRBJ2-5; a possible D gene is TRBD1 (6 bases). Germline V CDR1 and CDR2: SGDLS, YYNGEE. V was pared by 3 bases and J by 6 bases, with 12 bases between. CDR3 length equals 13 residues. The CDR3 nucleotides are TGTGCCAGCAGCGACGACAGGAGACAGACCCAGTACTTC. Protein product: CASSDDRRQTQYF. Full variable domain (missing parts from reference TRBV9 and TRBJ2-5): DSGVTQTPKHLITATGQRVTLRCSPRSGDLSVYWYQQSLDQGLQFLIQYYNGEERAKGNILERFSAQQFPDLHSELNLSSLELGDSALYFCASSDDRRQTQYFGPGTRLLVL.

This chain joins TRBV13 and TRBJ2-5; 11 bases are a match to TRBD2. The CDR3 has 16 amino acids. J gave up 5 bases and V 2 bases, and 7 bases lay outside the gene matches. Germline V gene data show CDR1 as PRHDT and CDR2 as FYEKMQ (reference sequence). The CDR3 DNA is TGTGCCAGCAGCTTATATTTAGCGGGAGGGACGGAGACCCAGTACTTC. Translated, it gives CASSLYLAGGTETQYF.

V is TRBV7-2 and J is TRBJ2-1; 14 bases agree with TRBD2. CDR1 and CDR2 from the germline V gene are SGHTA and FQGNSA. This CDR3 spans 17 amino acids. J was trimmed by 9 bases and V by 3 bases; bases with no gene match: 10. Here the CDR3 DNA reads TGTGCCAGCAGCTTGTATCCGGGACTAGCGGGAGTGAGTGAGCAGTTCTTC. Translated, it gives CASSLYPGLAGVSEQFF.

The chain combines TRBV7-2 with TRBJ2-1; no definite D call. V was clipped by 1 base and J by 4 bases, with 8 bases between them. Germline V gene data show CDR1 as SGHTA and CDR2 as FQGNSA. This CDR3 is 14 amino acids long. CDR3 in DNA: TGTGCCAGCAGCTTAGTCGCGGTATACAATGAGCAGTTCTTC. Translation gives CASSLVAVYNEQFF. Full variable domain (remainder filled in from reference TRBV7-2 and TRBJ2-1): GAGVSQSPSNKVTEKGKDVELRCDPISGHTALYWYRQSLGQGLEFLIYFQGNSAPDKSGLPSDRFSAERTGGSVSTLTIQRTQQEDSAVYLCASSLVAVYNEQFFGPGTRLTVL.

The chain is built from TRBV28 and TRBJ2-2; D is undetermined. Trimming stripped 2 bases from V and 5 bases from J, with 9 bases between. Germline values: CDR1 MDHEN, CDR2 SYDVKM. The CDR3 consists of 14 residues. CDR3 protein: CASSLLAPTGELFF. The CDR3 DNA follows: TGTGCCAGCAGTTTACTGGCTCCAACCGGGGAGCTGTTTTTT.

The rearrangement joins TRBV24-1 to TRBJ2-5; 7 bases are shared with TRBD1. The CDR3 is 15 amino acids. Germline V lookup: CDR1 KGHDR, CDR2 SFDVKD. V lost 3 bases to trimming and J lost 2 bases; unmatched junction nucleotides: 5. Here the CDR3 DNA reads TGTGCCACCAGTGATCCCGGGACAGATCAAGAGACCCAGTACTTC. It specifies CATSDPGTDQETQYF.

The chain uses TRBV19 and TRBJ2-3; 10 bases fit TRBD2. CDR3 length: 14 amino acids. CDR1 is LNHDA and CDR2 is SQIVND in the germline V gene (reference sequence). V was pared by 5 bases and J by 3 bases, with 2 bases of the junction left unmatched. For the CDR3, the DNA is TGTGCCAGTAGTTCAGCGGGAGGGACAGATACGCAGTATTTT. This codes for CASSSAGGTDTQYF.

The chain couples TRBV7-3 to TRBJ2-1; D unresolved. V was shortened by 0 bases and J by 5 bases, with 8 bases between the two germline ends. Germline-derived CDR1 and CDR2 are SGHTA and FQGTGA. CDR3 length: 14 amino acids. The CDR3 loop is CASSLTVGHNEQFF. The CDR3 region has the DNA TGTGCCAGCAGCTTAACGGTAGGACACAATGAGCAGTTCTTC.

The chain links TRBV6-5 to TRBJ2-2; 13 bases align to TRBD2. Germline CDR1 and CDR2: MNHEY and SVGAGI. Germline trimming cut 6 bases from V and 6 bases from J; bases unmatched to any gene: 4. The CDR3 covers 15 residues. In DNA form, the CDR3 reads TGTGCCAGCAGAGGACTAGCGGGAGTTGCCGGGGAGCTGTTTTTT. It yields the protein CASRGLAGVAGELFF.

This chain joins TRBV5-1 and TRBJ1-1; TRBD1 matches 9 bases. Germline loops: CDR1 SGHRS, CDR2 YFSETQ. The CDR3 consists of 14 residues. J lost 3 bases, V lost 4 bases, and 4 bases had no gene match. In DNA, the CDR3 is TGCGCCAGCAGCATAGGACAGGGGTACACTGAAGCTTTCTTT. Its translation is CASSIGQGYTEAFF. The full variable domain, its missing parts supplied by reference TRBV5-1 and TRBJ1-1, is KAGVTQTPRYLIKTRGQQVTLSCSPISGHRSVSWYQQTPGQGLQFLFEYFSETQRNKGNFPGRFSGRQFSNSRSEMNVSTLELGDSALYLCASSIGQGYTEAFFGQGTRLTVV.

This chain links TRBV9 with TRBJ1-2; a weak D match, TRBD1 (5 bases). The V end lost 4 bases, the J end lost 7 bases, and 11 bases lay between the germline ends. The CDR3 is 12 amino acids. CDR1 is SGDLS and CDR2 is YYNGEE in the germline V gene. DNA of the CDR3: TGTGCCAGCAGCTTTGACAGCACTGGCTACACCTTC. Encoded protein: CASSFDSTGYTF.

V gene TRBV4-2 combines with J gene TRBJ1-1; 7 nucleotides match TRBD1. The CDR3 has 16 residues. CDR1 LGHNA and CDR2 YNFKEQ come from the germline V gene. Trimming cost V 5 bases and J 1 base; bases outside gene matches: 10. The CDR3 nucleotides are TGTGCCAGCAGCTCTGGGGAGGGGGCGTGGAACACTGAAGCTTTCTTT. Its translation is CASSSGEGAWNTEAFF.

The rearrangement links TRBV18 to TRBJ2-1; TRBD2 is a possible D gene (6 bases). Trimming took off 1 base at V and 5 bases at J, with 12 bases between the two ends. The CDR3 spans 15 residues. Germline V CDR1 and CDR2: KGHSH, LQKENI. This CDR3 reads CASSPRGGLNNEQFF. CDR3 in DNA: TGTGCCAGCTCACCACGGGGAGGACTGAACAATGAGCAGTTCTTC.

Written as DNA, the CDR3 is TGTGCCAGCAGCACAGGGACAGGGGGCGGGTACGAGCAGTACTTC. It codes for CASSTGTGGGYEQYF. The gene calls are TRBV9 and TRBJ2-7; 12 nucleotides align to TRBD1. CDR1 is SGDLS and CDR2 is YYNGEE in the germline V gene. This CDR3 spans 15 amino acids. V gave up 4 bases and J gave up 4 bases; unmatched junction bases: 6.

This clone was detected a few times. The chain employs TRBV6-7 and TRBJ2-7, with 8 positions matching TRBD2. TRBV6-7 is recorded as an ORF, its role being uncertain. This CDR3 has 12 residues. Losses at the gene ends were 10 bases for V and 5 bases for J; bases not matched to a gene: 7. CDR3 loop: CAIPGGWNEQYF. The CDR3, as DNA: TGTGCCATCCCGGGAGGGTGGAACGAGCAGTACTTC.

The chain links TRBV27 to TRBJ2-2; the D call may be TRBD1 or TRBD2 (5 bases each). Germline CDR1 MNHEY, CDR2 SMNVEV (reference sequence). Trimming removed 1 base at V and 6 bases at J, with 6 bases between. The CDR3 contains 13 residues. CDR3 nucleotides: TGTGCCAGCAGTTTATTGGGGGCCGGGGAGCTGTTTTTT. Amino acids: CASSLLGAGELFF.

The chain carries TRBV11-3 and TRBJ1-1, with 7 bases that match TRBD1. The CDR3 sequence is 13 residues long. CDR1 SGHNT and CDR2 YENEEA come from the germline V gene. Trimming at V came to 2 bases and at J to 7 bases, leaving 4 bases not matched to a gene. The chain's CDR3 is CASSLSNRGEAFF. DNA for the CDR3: TGTGCCAGCAGCTTATCAAACAGGGGTGAAGCTTTCTTT.

V and J are TRBV5-3 and TRBJ2-2, with 7 bases lining up with TRBD1. TRBV5-3 is known as an ORF, though its function is uncertain. With 5 bases clipped from V and 6 bases from J, the junction kept 4 bases outside the gene matches. The CDR3 runs 13 residues. This CDR3 is CARRGRGPGELFF. The DNA for the CDR3 is TGTGCCAGAAGGGGAAGGGGGCCCGGGGAGCTGTTTTTT.

The CDR3 loop is CASSHRPGAAGANVLTF. CDR3 nucleotide sequence: TGTGCCAGCAGCCACCGTCCGGGGGCAGCTGGGGCCAACGTCCTGACTTTC. The chain has TRBV11-2 and TRBJ2-6; the D gene could be TRBD1 or TRBD2 (6 bases each). Trimming left V 5 bases short and J 2 bases short, with 16 bases between. The length of the CDR3 is 17 residues. CDR1 SGHAT and CDR2 FQNNGV come from the germline V gene.